The rows below give T cell receptor beta chains drawn from one sample of a study of blood T cell repertoires in COVID-19. Sequencing was performed with immunoSEQ multiplex PCR; in TCRdb, only in-frame clones are kept and a portion is missing. The sample lists about 270,000 clones, approximately 86% occurring once. The sequenced sample was peripheral blood. The receptors were gathered from a middle-aged man who had recovered from COVID-19. The CDR3 runs from the conserved cysteine through the conserved F or W. Fields, in order: D gene, clone size, V gene, J gene, CDR3 DNA, CDR3 protein. D genes are given only for firm matches. Clone size is shown for a subset of rows, as once, few, many or a class of expanded clone.

d_gene: .; abundance: .; v_gene: TRBV2; j_gene: TRBJ1-1; CDR3nt: TGTGCCAGCCCCCGTTCCAGGTCTGAAGCTTTCTTT; CDR3aa: CASPRSRSEAFF
d_gene: TRBD1; abundance: once; v_gene: TRBV7-8; j_gene: TRBJ1-2; CDR3nt: TGTGCCAGCAGCACTTGGACAGGGGCGAACTATGGCTACACCTTC; CDR3aa: CASSTWTGANYGYTF
d_gene: TRBD2; abundance: .; v_gene: TRBV7-2; j_gene: TRBJ2-3; CDR3nt: TGTGCCAGCAGCTTAGCCTTTCTAGCGGGAGGGGGAGATACGCAGTATTTT; CDR3aa: CASSLAFLAGGGDTQYF
d_gene: TRBD2; abundance: .; v_gene: TRBV15; j_gene: TRBJ2-3; CDR3nt: TGTGCCACCAGCAGAGAGCGGGGGAGTAGCACAGATACGCAGTATTTT; CDR3aa: CATSRERGSSTDTQYF
d_gene: TRBD2; abundance: .; v_gene: TRBV6-2/TRBV6-3; j_gene: TRBJ2-1; CDR3nt: TGTGCCAGCAGCAACTCCGGGACTAGCGGGACCCAGAGCTCCTACAATGAGCAGTTCTTC; CDR3aa: CASSNSGTSGTQSSYNEQFF
d_gene: TRBD1; abundance: .; v_gene: TRBV10-3; j_gene: TRBJ1-2; CDR3nt: TGTGCCATCAGCATTGGGACAGGGCACAATGGCTACACCTTC; CDR3aa: CAISIGTGHNGYTF
d_gene: TRBD1; abundance: .; v_gene: TRBV13; j_gene: TRBJ1-2; CDR3nt: TGTGCCAGCAGTTGGCAGGGGGCTCGGGGCTACACCTTC; CDR3aa: CASSWQGARGYTF
d_gene: .; abundance: .; v_gene: TRBV7-6; j_gene: TRBJ1-1; CDR3nt: TGTGCCAGCAGCTCAAATCGGGGGAGAGGGGAAGCTTTCTTT; CDR3aa: CASSSNRGRGEAFF
d_gene: .; abundance: once; v_gene: TRBV5-4; j_gene: TRBJ1-6; CDR3nt: TGTGCCAGCAGCTTCACCGGTCCTTCACCCCTCCACTTT; CDR3aa: CASSFTGPSPLHF
d_gene: TRBD1; abundance: .; v_gene: TRBV18; j_gene: TRBJ2-1; CDR3nt: TGTGCCAGCTCACCAGTATGGGACAGTACCTACAATGAGCAGTTCTTC; CDR3aa: CASSPVWDSTYNEQFF
d_gene: .; abundance: .; v_gene: TRBV9; j_gene: TRBJ2-5; CDR3nt: TGTGCCAGCAGCGTAGATAATTTGGAGACCCAGTACTTC; CDR3aa: CASSVDNLETQYF
d_gene: .; abundance: .; v_gene: TRBV19; j_gene: TRBJ2-3; CDR3nt: TGTGCCAGTACCCAGGGTGTTGGTTGGGGTACGCAGTATTTT; CDR3aa: CASTQGVGWGTQYF
d_gene: TRBD2; abundance: .; v_gene: TRBV5-1; j_gene: TRBJ2-3; CDR3nt: TGCGCCAGCAGCTTGGCCGGCGGCGGGGGGAGGTCAGATACGCAGTATTTT; CDR3aa: CASSLAGGGGRSDTQYF